These 4 T cell receptor beta chains were all obtained from the same sample, sequenced in a study of OX40 agonist ivuxolimab in advanced cancers. This table comes from immunoSEQ multiplex PCR, and its TCRdb copy is limited to in-frame clones, with some not included. Here the sample spans more than 10,000 clones, 84% being singletons. The sample consisted of CD4+ or CD8+ T cells sorted from blood, taken in a trial of the OX40 agonist ivuxolimab. These receptors were collected from an adult with an advanced solid tumor such as melanoma, head and neck, liver or kidney cancer.

This chain uses TRBV6-1 with TRBJ1-4; 7 positions match TRBD1. This CDR3 has 15 amino acids. Germline V gene data show CDR1 as MNHNS and CDR2 as SASEGT. The junction had 8 bases not matched to a gene; V was cut back by 0 bases and J by 10 bases. CDR3: CASSEAPGGYGKLFF. The CDR3, as DNA: TGTGCCAGCAGTGAAGCCCCAGGGGGGTACGGAAAACTGTTTTTT.

The genes are TRBV6-6 and TRBJ2-1; TRBD1 matches at 7 bases. Trimming removed 6 bases from V and 0 bases from J; junction bases left unmatched: 2. The CDR3 runs 14 residues. Germline CDR1 is MNHNY and CDR2 is SVGAGI (reference sequence). CDR3 DNA sequence: TGTGCCAGCAGGACAGGGAGCTCCTACAATGAGCAGTTCTTC. Protein: CASRTGSSYNEQFF.

The rearrangement links TRBV27 to TRBJ1-2; possibly TRBD1 for D (6 bases). V was clipped by 3 bases and J by 2 bases, with 10 bases between them. CDR3 length equals 14 residues. CDR1 is MNHEY, CDR2 SMNVEV, per germline (reference sequence). CDR3 loop: CASSLVRGNYGYTF. In nucleotides, the CDR3 is TGTGCCAGCAGTTTGGTCAGGGGCAACTATGGCTACACCTTC.

The rearrangement joins TRBV7-9 to TRBJ1-2, with a possible D match to TRBD1 (5 bases). V was clipped by 3 bases and J by 0 bases, with 17 bases between them. CDR1 and CDR2 (germline): SEHNR, FQNEAQ (reference sequence). The CDR3 is 17 residues long. Written as DNA, the CDR3 is TGTGCCAGCAGCTTCCCCCGGGACGGCGGGGCTAACTATGGCTACACCTTC. Residues: CASSFPRDGGANYGYTF.